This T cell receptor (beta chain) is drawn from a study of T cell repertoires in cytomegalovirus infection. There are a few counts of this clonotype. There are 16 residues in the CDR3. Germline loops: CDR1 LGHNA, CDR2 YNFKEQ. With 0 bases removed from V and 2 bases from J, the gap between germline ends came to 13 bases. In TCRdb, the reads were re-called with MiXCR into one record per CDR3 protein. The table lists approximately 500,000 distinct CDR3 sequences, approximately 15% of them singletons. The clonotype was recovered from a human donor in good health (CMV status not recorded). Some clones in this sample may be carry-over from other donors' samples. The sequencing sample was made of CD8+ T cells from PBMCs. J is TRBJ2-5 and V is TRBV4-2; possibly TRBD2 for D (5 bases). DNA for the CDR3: TGTGCCAGCAGCCAAGATGGGGAAGGACTTCAAGAGACCCAGTACTTC. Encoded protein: CASSQDGEGLQETQYF.